A single sample gave rise to the 22 T cell receptor beta chains below, sequenced in a study of Tregs in tolerant kidney transplant recipients. Assay used: immunoSEQ multiplex PCR; TCRdb lists only in-frame clones, some missing. The repertoire holds 110,000 or so clones, with 92% as singletons. The sample comprised CD4+ T cells from blood. These receptors all come from a human donor in good health.

The chain's CDR3 is CASSSDGGGGEKLFF. The CDR3 DNA reads as TGTGCCAGCAGCTCCGACGGAGGAGGAGGTGAAAAACTGTTTTTT. The V and J genes are TRBV7-2 and TRBJ1-4; D remains unclear. The germline CDR1 and CDR2 sequences are SGHTA and FQGNSA. There are 15 residues in the CDR3. The V end lost 4 bases, the J end lost 7 bases, and 16 bases lay between the germline ends.

The CDR3 here is CASSPGVEGNQPQHF. CDR3 coding DNA: TGTGCCAGCTCACCGGGGGTGGAGGGCAATCAGCCCCAGCATTTT. V gene TRBV18 combines with J gene TRBJ1-5; D may be TRBD1 (5 bases). V was clipped by 3 bases and J by 2 bases, with 11 bases between them. The CDR3 spans 15 residues. Germline assignment: CDR1 KGHSH and CDR2 LQKENI.

This clone was seen a single time. The chain has TRBV19 and TRBJ1-5; 7 bases are shared with TRBD1. CDR3 length: 13 amino acids. Looked up from germline, CDR1 is LNHDA and CDR2 is SQIVND (reference sequence). Losses at the gene ends were 4 bases for V and 5 bases for J; bases not matched to a gene: 2. The CDR3 nucleotides are TGTGCCAGTAGTACTCAGGGGGATCAGCCCCAGCATTTT. This encodes CASSTQGDQPQHF.

The chain is built from TRBV21-1 and TRBJ1-2; TRBD1, the table's D call, lacks a check against the DNA. TRBV21-1 has pseudogene status. CDR3 size: 17 residues. The CDR3 sequence is CASSKGGRQGAAYGYTF. In DNA, the CDR3 is TGTGCCAGCAGCAAAGGGGGACGACAGGGGGCCGCCTATGGCTACACCTTC.

V usage is TRBV27 and J usage is TRBJ1-5, with D tentatively TRBD1 (5 bases). CDR1 and CDR2 from the germline V gene are MNHEY and SMNVEV (reference sequence). CDR3 size: 17 residues. The germline V and J ends were trimmed by 11 bases and 0 bases, with 23 bases remaining between them. This chain's CDR3 is CARRTGLGLYSNQPQHF. In DNA form, the CDR3 reads TGTGCCCGCCGAACGGGGCTCGGATTGTATAGCAATCAGCCCCAGCATTTT.

This clone showed up just once. The V and J genes are TRBV11-2 and TRBJ2-5, with D perhaps being TRBD1 or TRBD2 (5 bases each). Germline V gene data show CDR1 as SGHAT and CDR2 as FQNNGV. This CDR3 region has 13 residues. V shed 4 bases and J shed 1 base, with 7 bases lying between them. The CDR3 loop reads CASSSGTQETQYF. In DNA, the CDR3 is TGTGCCAGCAGCTCCGGGACCCAAGAGACCCAGTACTTC. The variable domain in full, completed from reference TRBV11-2 and TRBJ2-5, reads EAGVAQSPRYKIIEKRQSVAFWCNPISGHATLYWYQQILGQGPKLLIQFQNNGVVDDSQLPKDRFSAERLKGVDSTLKIQPAKLEDSAVYLCASSSGTQETQYFGPGTRLLVL.

This sequence joins TRBV5-4 and TRBJ1-2; D might be TRBD1 (6 bases). The CDR3 is 14 amino acids. Germline CDR1 reads SGHNT; CDR2 reads YYREEE (reference sequence). Trimming stripped 6 bases from V and 2 bases from J, with 14 bases between. The CDR3, as DNA: TGTGCCAGCAACTTTGACAGGTGGAACTATGGCTACACCTTC. Its translation: CASNFDRWNYGYTF.

The chain has TRBV6-5 and TRBJ2-5, with 13 positions matching TRBD2. The CDR3 runs to 15 residues. Trimming cost V 5 bases and J 1 base; bases outside gene matches: 1. Germline V gene sequence: CDR1 MNHEY, CDR2 SVGAGI. Here the CDR3 reads CASSRLAGGQETQYF. The CDR3, as DNA: TGTGCCAGCAGTAGACTAGCGGGGGGCCAAGAGACCCAGTACTTC.

This chain joins TRBV7-9 and TRBJ2-2, with D possibly TRBD2 on 7 matching bases. The CDR3 extends over 14 amino acids. The V gene lost 2 bases and the J gene lost 12 bases, with 16 bases spanning the gap. Germline CDR1 reads SEHNR; CDR2 reads FQNEAQ (reference sequence). CDR3 residues: CASSLKGGLQKLFF. CDR3 sequence (DNA): TGTGCCAGCAGCTTAAAGGGGGGGCTGCAGAAGCTGTTTTTT.

This clone was observed a handful of times. This sequence joins TRBV7-6 and TRBJ2-5; D is perhaps TRBD2 (6 bases). Germline V CDR1 and CDR2: SGHVS, FNYEAQ. V lost 8 bases, J lost 1 base, and 17 bases lay in between. CDR3 length: 15 residues. In DNA form, the CDR3 reads TGTGCCAGCCACGTAGGGACTGGACTCCAAGAGACCCAGTACTTC. Translation: CASHVGTGLQETQYF.

The gene calls are TRBV6-1 and TRBJ1-1; no reliable D call. Germline CDR1 MNHNS, CDR2 SASEGT. This CDR3 contains 11 residues. The ends were cut back, 7 bases at V and 1 base at J, with 4 bases in the middle. For the CDR3, the DNA is TGTGCCAGCACAAGGAACACTGAAGCTTTCTTT. It translates to CASTRNTEAFF.

V is TRBV6-6 and J is TRBJ2-2; D is unclear. V was clipped by 0 bases and J by 6 bases, with 8 bases between them. Looked up from germline, CDR1 is MNHNY and CDR2 is SVGAGI (reference sequence). The CDR3 length is 14 residues. The CDR3 nucleotides are TGTGCCAGCAGTTACTCGACCATCCCCGGGGAGCTGTTTTTT. This translates into CASSYSTIPGELFF.

The genes are TRBV10-3 and TRBJ2-7, with TRBD2 matching 12 bases. The CDR3 length is 15 residues. Per the germline V gene, CDR1 is ENHRY and CDR2 is SYGVKD. V was clipped by 7 bases and J by 3 bases; unmatched bases: 7. The CDR3 DNA reads as TGTGCCATCATAAGGACTAGCGGGAAGTACTACGAGCAGTACTTC. It encodes CAIIRTSGKYYEQYF.

V usage is TRBV5-5 and J usage is TRBJ1-2, with a possible D match to TRBD1 (6 bases). CDR1 is SGHKS, CDR2 YYEKEE, per germline (reference sequence). The CDR3 has 16 residues. Trimming pared 0 bases from V and 5 bases from J, leaving 17 bases between. CDR3 amino acids: CASSLALGQPLYGYTF. The CDR3 DNA follows: TGTGCCAGCAGCTTGGCCCTCGGACAGCCCCTTTATGGCTACACCTTC.

V is TRBV19 and J is TRBJ1-1; D might be TRBD1 (5 bases). Germline lookup yields CDR1 LNHDA and CDR2 SQIVND (reference sequence). The CDR3 is made up of 13 amino acids. V was clipped by 6 bases and J by 6 bases, with 14 bases between them. CDR3 residues: CASSTATDPEAFF. CDR3 coding DNA: TGTGCCAGTAGCACCGCGACAGACCCTGAAGCTTTCTTT.

The chain has TRBV7-2 and TRBJ1-5, with D unclear. Trimming cost V 5 bases and J 4 bases, with 9 bases left between them. This CDR3 region has 13 residues. Germline CDR1 SGHTA, CDR2 FQGNSA. CDR3 sequence reads: CASSQGRNQPQHF. The CDR3 nucleotides are TGTGCCAGCAGCCAAGGAAGGAATCAGCCCCAGCATTTT.

The J gene is TRBJ2-1, the V gene TRBV5-1; 7 nucleotides match TRBD1. Trimming took 3 bases from V and 9 from J; bases not matched to a gene: 6. CDR3 length equals 13 residues. The germline V gene encodes CDR1 SGHRS and CDR2 YFSETQ. For the CDR3, the DNA is TGCGCCAGCAGCTACGACAGGGTTGGTGAGCAGTTCTTC. As protein: CASSYDRVGEQFF.

The chain is built from TRBV5-4 and TRBJ2-7; no reliable D call. The germline gives CDR1 SGHNT, CDR2 YYREEE (reference sequence). The CDR3 sequence is 13 residues long. The germline V and J ends were trimmed by 2 bases and 0 bases, with 6 bases remaining between them. CDR3 protein: CASSLGFSYEQYF. Written as DNA, the CDR3 is TGTGCCAGCAGCTTAGGGTTCTCCTACGAGCAGTACTTC.

The rearrangement uses TRBV30 and TRBJ2-2; D is unresolved. The CDR3 is 16 residues long. Germline CDR1 and CDR2: GTSNPN and SVGIG (reference sequence). Trimming cost V 0 bases and J 0 bases, with 11 bases left between them. The DNA of the CDR3 is TGTGCCTGGAGTGTACGCCGAGGTACGAACACCGGGGAGCTGTTTTTT. This translates into CAWSVRRGTNTGELFF. The complete variable domain, with remaining parts taken from reference TRBV30 and TRBJ2-2, reads SQTIHQWPATLVQPVGSPLSLECTVEGTSNPNLYWYRQAAGRGLQLLFYSVGIGQISSEVPQNLSASRPQDRQFILSSKKLLLSDSGFYLCAWSVRRGTNTGELFFGEGSRLTVL.

This chain links TRBV5-1 with TRBJ2-5; D possibly matches TRBD1 or TRBD2 (6 bases each). The CDR3 runs to 16 residues. The V gene lost 0 bases and the J gene lost 2 bases, with 14 bases spanning the gap. Germline V gene lookup returns CDR1 SGHRS and CDR2 YFSETQ. The CDR3 DNA reads TGCGCCAGCAGCTTGGCCGCGGGACAACAGCAAGAGACCCAGTACTTC. It is translated as CASSLAAGQQQETQYF.

The chain recombines TRBV6-6 with TRBJ1-5; perhaps TRBD1 as D (5 bases). This CDR3 has 15 residues. Germline-derived CDR1 and CDR2 are MNHNY and SVGAGI (reference sequence). With 5 bases removed from V and 0 bases from J, the gap between germline ends came to 11 bases. DNA for the CDR3: TGTGCCAGCAGTAGCCTCCAGGGTAGCAATCAGCCCCAGCATTTT. The encoded protein is CASSSLQGSNQPQHF.

The genes are TRBV7-9 and TRBJ2-5; no reliable D call. V was cut by 5 bases and J by 5 bases, with 15 bases left in between. The length of the CDR3 is 14 residues. Germline CDR1 SEHNR, CDR2 FQNEAQ (reference sequence). CDR3 bases: TGTGCCAGCAGCGATAGGCGTGAATCGGAGACCCAGTACTTC. Translation: CASSDRRESETQYF.